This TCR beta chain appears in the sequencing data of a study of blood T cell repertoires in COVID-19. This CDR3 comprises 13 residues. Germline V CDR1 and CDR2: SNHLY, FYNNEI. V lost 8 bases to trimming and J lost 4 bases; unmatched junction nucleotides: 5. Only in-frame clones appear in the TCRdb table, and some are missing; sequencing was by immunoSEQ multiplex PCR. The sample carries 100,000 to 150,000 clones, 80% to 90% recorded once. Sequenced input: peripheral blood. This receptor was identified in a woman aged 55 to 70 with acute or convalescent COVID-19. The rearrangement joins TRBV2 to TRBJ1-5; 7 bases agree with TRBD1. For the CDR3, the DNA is TGTGCCAGCGGACAGGCGTCGAATCAGCCCCAGCATTTT. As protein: CASGQASNQPQHF.